The rows below give T cell receptor beta chains drawn from one sample of a study of cytomegalovirus exposure and HLA in healthy donors. Repertoires were generated with immunoSEQ multiplex PCR, while TCRdb's copy carries only in-frame clones and drops some. This repertoire includes about 160,000 clones. Material: PBMCs. Source of these receptors: a young man in good health and CMV-seronegative. The CDR3 runs from the conserved cysteine through the conserved F or W. The order of the fields is J gene, V gene, D gene, CDR3 length, CDR3 DNA, CDR3 protein. D genes are given only for firm matches.

j_gene: TRBJ1-2
v_gene: TRBV10-1
d_gene: TRBD1
len: 13
CDR3nt: TGCGCCAGCAGTCCGGACAGGCGCTATGGCTACACCTTC
CDR3aa: CASSPDRRYGYTF

j_gene: TRBJ1-3
v_gene: TRBV14
d_gene: TRBD1
len: 19
CDR3nt: TGTGCCAGCAGCCGCTCAGGACAGGGAGTATCAAGCTCTGGAAACACCATATATTTT
CDR3aa: CASSRSGQGVSSSGNTIYF

j_gene: TRBJ2-1
v_gene: TRBV19
d_gene: NA
len: 12
CDR3nt: TGTGCCAGTAGTATACGCACCGAGTTCGTTTTCTTC
CDR3aa: CASSIRTEFVFF

j_gene: TRBJ1-2
v_gene: TRBV7-9
d_gene: TRBD1
len: 13
CDR3nt: TGTGCCAGCAGCTCGGGACAGCTCTATGGCTACACCTTC
CDR3aa: CASSSGQLYGYTF

j_gene: TRBJ2-7
v_gene: TRBV6-6
d_gene: NA
len: 16
CDR3nt: TGTGCCAGCAGTGGCGGACAGAGTTACTTTTCCTACGAGCAGTACTTC
CDR3aa: CASSGGQSYFSYEQYF

j_gene: TRBJ2-7
v_gene: TRBV30
d_gene: TRBD2
len: 14
CDR3nt: TGTGCCTGGATTTTTAGCGGGAGCGGCTACGAGCAGTACTTC
CDR3aa: CAWIFSGSGYEQYF

j_gene: TRBJ2-7
v_gene: TRBV5-1
d_gene: TRBD2
len: 15
CDR3nt: TGCGCCAGCAGCTTGGTTAGCGGGAGGAGTCACGAGCAGTACTTC
CDR3aa: CASSLVSGRSHEQYF

j_gene: TRBJ1-2
v_gene: TRBV5-1
d_gene: TRBD1
len: 15
CDR3nt: TGCGCCAGCAGCGTGGCAGGGGGAATGGACTATGGCTACACCTTC
CDR3aa: CASSVAGGMDYGYTF

j_gene: TRBJ1-3
v_gene: TRBV19
d_gene: TRBD1
len: 17
CDR3nt: TGTGCCAGTAGTCTCCGGACAGGGGGCAGCTCTGGAAACACCATATATTTT
CDR3aa: CASSLRTGGSSGNTIYF

j_gene: TRBJ2-1
v_gene: TRBV6-5
d_gene: NA
len: 12
CDR3nt: TGTGCCAGCCGGACGGGAAGAAATGAGCAGTTCTTC
CDR3aa: CASRTGRNEQFF